What follows describes a single T cell receptor (beta chain). The source of the sample is a study of cytomegalovirus exposure and HLA in healthy donors. The CDR3 is 17 residues long. Germline CDR1 LGHNA, CDR2 YNFKEQ. Germline trimming cut 0 bases from V and 2 bases from J; bases unmatched to any gene: 6. PCR amplification relied on 60 Vbeta primers (plus 13 Jbeta primers). Sequencing was performed with immunoSEQ multiplex PCR; in TCRdb, only in-frame clones are kept and a portion is missing. There are 100,000 to 150,000 clones in the sample; 60% to 80% occur only once, and 3.5% to 4.5% lies in the top ten.

The TCR originated in a man under 40 in good health and CMV-seronegative. This chain links TRBV4-2 with TRBJ2-3; 9 bases are shared with TRBD2. The sequenced material came from PBMCs. The CDR3, as DNA: TGTGCCAGCAGCCAAGAAAGGGGCGGGGGGGTCACAGATACGCAGTATTTT. It codes for CASSQERGGGVTDTQYF.